These T cell receptor beta chains were read from a single sample in a study of T cell repertoires in cytomegalovirus infection. TCRdb itself ran the reads through MiXCR, one entry per CDR3 protein. The table has about 180,000 distinct CDR3 sequences, 14% seen once. The sequenced material came from PBMCs. Every receptor here comes from a human donor in good health (CMV status not recorded). Some clones in this sample may be carry-over from other donors' samples. The CDR3 runs from the conserved cysteine through the conserved F or W. The order of the fields is D gene, V gene, J gene, clone size, CDR3 DNA, CDR3 protein. A D gene is named only where the DNA matches it firmly. A row's size may be missing; if present it is once, few, many or a size class.

TRBD1,TRBV12-3/TRBV12-4,TRBJ2-7,many,TGTGCCAGCAGAAGACAGGGCTGGGACCACGAGCAGTACTTC,CASRRQGWDHEQYF
-,TRBV7-2,TRBJ1-2,many,TGTGCCAGCACTCCCCACCGGGCCGGATCTAACTATGGCTACACCTTC,CASTPHRAGSNYGYTF
TRBD1,TRBV20-1,TRBJ2-7,-,TGCAGTGCTAGGAGTAGGGACAGAGCCTACGAGCAGTACTTC,CSARSRDRAYEQYF
-,TRBV29-1,TRBJ1-2,few,TGCAGCGTCCGTGGCCTGGGAGTTAACTATGGCTACACCTTC,CSVRGLGVNYGYTF
-,TRBV7-2,TRBJ2-2,many,TGTGCCAGCATCCCTAATCCCCTTCTCACCGGGGAGCTGTTTTTT,CASIPNPLLTGELFF
-,TRBV28,TRBJ1-4,few,TGTGCCAGCAGTTTATCTGTCGGTCTAAGGGGTAATGAAAAACTGTTTTTT,CASSLSVGLRGNEKLFF
-,TRBV3-1,TRBJ2-3,-,TGTGCCAGCAGCCAAGAATGGGGGCTCAGATTAGCAGATACGCAGTATTTT,CASSQEWGLRLADTQYF
-,TRBV6-2/TRBV6-3,TRBJ2-2,-,TGTGCCAGCACAAACAGGGCGAACACCGGGGAGCTGTTTTTT,CASTNRANTGELFF
-,TRBV14,TRBJ2-7,-,TGTGCCAGCAGCCCAGTTAGTGGCGGGACCTACATCGAGCAGTACTTC,CASSPVSGGTYIEQYF
-,TRBV28,TRBJ1-6,many,TGTGCCAGCAGTTCTGGATTGGATAATTCACCCCTCCACTTT,CASSSGLDNSPLHF
-,TRBV7-8,TRBJ2-2,-,TGTGCCAGCAGCTTAGCGGGGGGGGCAGACACCGGGGAGCTGTTTTTT,CASSLAGGADTGELFF
-,TRBV7-6,TRBJ2-5,many,TGTGCCAGCAGCTTCCAGACTAGTTCCCCCTCCCAAGAGACCCAGTACTTC,CASSFQTSSPSQETQYF
TRBD2,TRBV6-1,TRBJ2-5,-,TGTGCCAGCAGTGAGAGCGGGGGGCCTCAAGAGACCCAGTACTTC,CASSESGGPQETQYF
TRBD1,TRBV28,TRBJ2-4,many,TGTGCCAGCAGTTTCCCGGGACAGGCAAAAAACATTCAGTACTTC,CASSFPGQAKNIQYF
-,TRBV29-1,TRBJ2-2,-,TGCAGCGTTGAAGGGACAGTAAACACCGGGGAGCTGTTTTTT,CSVEGTVNTGELFF
-,TRBV7-2,TRBJ1-1,many,TGTGCCAGCAGCTTAGTCGAAAGAACTGAAGCTTTCTTT,CASSLVERTEAFF
TRBD1,TRBV11-2,TRBJ2-1,few,TGTGCCAGCAGCCCCCCCCCCGGACAGGGGACCTACAATGAGCAGTTCTTC,CASSPPPGQGTYNEQFF
-,TRBV7-8,TRBJ1-5,many,TGTGCCAGCAGCGTTTCGGGTATCTCTAGCAATCAGCCCCAGCATTTT,CASSVSGISSNQPQHF
TRBD1,TRBV7-3,TRBJ1-2,many,TGTGCCAGCAGCTGGACAGGGGCGTTCGGCTACACCTTC,CASSWTGAFGYTF
TRBD2,TRBV7-2,TRBJ2-1,many,TGTGCCAGCAGCCCAAGACTAGCGGGTTCCTACAATGAGCAGTTCTTC,CASSPRLAGSYNEQFF
TRBD1,TRBV6-2/TRBV6-3,TRBJ1-5,few,TGTGCCAGCAGCAGGACAGGATGGGGCAATCAGCCCCAGCATTTT,CASSRTGWGNQPQHF
-,TRBV3-1,TRBJ2-1,-,TGTGCCAGCAGCCAAGCGGTCGCGGGGGCCTTTAATGAGCAGTTCTTC,CASSQAVAGAFNEQFF
-,TRBV2,TRBJ1-5,few,TGTGCCAGCAGTGCTACTTCTGGCGATCAGCCCCAGCATTTT,CASSATSGDQPQHF
TRBD1,TRBV7-9,TRBJ1-1,-,TGTGCCAGCAGCCTTTACAGGGGGCGGATGAACACTGAAGCTTTCTTT,CASSLYRGRMNTEAFF
-,TRBV29-1,TRBJ1-1,-,TGCAGCGTTCCTTTTAGGGTAACAGGGTTTGGGGCTGAAGCTTTCTTT,CSVPFRVTGFGAEAFF
-,TRBV14,TRBJ2-3,-,TGTGCCAGCAGCCATTCCGATACGCAGTATTTT,CASSHSDTQYF
-,TRBV7-2,TRBJ1-1,many,TGTGCCAGCAGCCTTCAACCGGGACGTTTGACTGAAGCTTTCTTT,CASSLQPGRLTEAFF
-,TRBV19,TRBJ2-5,few,TGTGCCAGTAAAGGACGAGCGGAGACCCAGTACTTC,CASKGRAETQYF
-,TRBV20-1,TRBJ2-5,-,TGCAGTGCTTCCCGCCCGGGATTGAGTGGGGAGACCCAGTACTTC,CSASRPGLSGETQYF
-,TRBV11-1,TRBJ1-1,many,TGTGCCAGCAGCTCTCCAGGGCGGAACACTGAAGCTTTCTTT,CASSSPGRNTEAFF
-,TRBV15,TRBJ2-5,few,TGTGCCACCAGCAGAGTGGGGGCAGGAGAGACCCAGTACTTC,CATSRVGAGETQYF
TRBD1,TRBV14,TRBJ1-1,few,TGTGCCAGCAGCCAAGGTCCCCAGGGAAACAGGGGCGGAGGGAAAGCTTTCTTT,CASSQGPQGNRGGGKAFF
-,TRBV5-6,TRBJ1-2,-,TGTGCCAGCAGCTTCATTGATGAAGAGCACGGCTACACCTTC,CASSFIDEEHGYTF
-,TRBV7-6,TRBJ1-2,-,TGTGCCAGCGATAAGAACTATGGCTACACCTTC,CASDKNYGYTF
TRBD1,TRBV7-9,TRBJ2-7,-,TGTGCCAGCAGTTTAAGTGGGACAGGTCCCTACGAGCAGTACTTC,CASSLSGTGPYEQYF
TRBD1,TRBV6-5,TRBJ1-2,many,TGTGCCAGCAGTTACTGGACAGGCATCGCCACGGATGGCTACACCTTC,CASSYWTGIATDGYTF
-,TRBV7-9,TRBJ2-5,-,TGTGCCAGCAGCTTAGACCCCTCGGAGACCCAGTACTTC,CASSLDPSETQYF
-,TRBV7-9,TRBJ2-7,many,TGTGCCAGCAGCTTAGCTTATAGCCCCTACGAGCAGTACTTC,CASSLAYSPYEQYF
TRBD2,TRBV6-2/TRBV6-3,TRBJ2-3,many,TGTGCCAGCAGTGCGTCTCTAGCGGGGACCGATACGCAGTATTTT,CASSASLAGTDTQYF
TRBD2,TRBV12-5,TRBJ2-5,few,TGTGCTAGTGCCGTGGGGGGGTCACAAGAGACCCAGTACTTC,CASAVGGSQETQYF
TRBD1,TRBV19,TRBJ2-7,many,TGTGCCAGTAGTCACGACAGGGCCAACTACGAGCAGTACTTC,CASSHDRANYEQYF
-,TRBV7-8,TRBJ2-7,-,TGTGCCAGCAGCTTAGACAGTTTATCCGAGCAGTACTTC,CASSLDSLSEQYF
-,TRBV7-9,TRBJ2-3,many,TGTGCCAGCAGCTTAGACGGACCAGATACGCAGTATTTT,CASSLDGPDTQYF
TRBD2,TRBV3-1,TRBJ2-3,-,TGTGCCAGCAGCGCATCTAGCGGGGGGGCAGATACGCAGTATTTT,CASSASSGGADTQYF
TRBD1,TRBV7-9,TRBJ2-1,-,TGTGCCAGCAGCCCCCCTGGACAGGGGGGCGGAGGTGAGCAGTTCTTC,CASSPPGQGGGGEQFF
TRBD2,TRBV7-3,TRBJ2-5,-,TGTGCCAGCAGCCAAGGACTAGCGAGACAAGAGACCCAGTACTTC,CASSQGLARQETQYF
-,TRBV4-1,TRBJ1-1,-,TGCGCCAGCAGCCCTTTTTTACAGGGACTCACTGAAGCTTTCTTT,CASSPFLQGLTEAFF
-,TRBV29-1,TRBJ2-5,-,TGCAGCGTTTCCGGGCTGGAGACCCAGTACTTC,CSVSGLETQYF
TRBD1,TRBV12-3/TRBV12-4,TRBJ2-1,-,TGTGCCAGCAGTTCACAGGGGGCGCCAGGAGATGAGCAGTTCTTC,CASSSQGAPGDEQFF
-,TRBV2,TRBJ1-2,few,TGTGCCAGCAGTTTAGTAGACAGCCTCTATGGCTACACCTTC,CASSLVDSLYGYTF
-,TRBV6-5,TRBJ1-1,many,TGTGCCAGCAGTTACTCATCAGGGGATGCTTTCTTT,CASSYSSGDAFF
TRBD1,TRBV4-1,TRBJ1-5,few,TGCGCCAGCGGGGGGACAGACAATCAGCCCCAGCATTTT,CASGGTDNQPQHF
-,TRBV29-1,TRBJ2-4,few,TGCAGCGCCTCGACTAGTTTTGACATTCAGTACTTC,CSASTSFDIQYF